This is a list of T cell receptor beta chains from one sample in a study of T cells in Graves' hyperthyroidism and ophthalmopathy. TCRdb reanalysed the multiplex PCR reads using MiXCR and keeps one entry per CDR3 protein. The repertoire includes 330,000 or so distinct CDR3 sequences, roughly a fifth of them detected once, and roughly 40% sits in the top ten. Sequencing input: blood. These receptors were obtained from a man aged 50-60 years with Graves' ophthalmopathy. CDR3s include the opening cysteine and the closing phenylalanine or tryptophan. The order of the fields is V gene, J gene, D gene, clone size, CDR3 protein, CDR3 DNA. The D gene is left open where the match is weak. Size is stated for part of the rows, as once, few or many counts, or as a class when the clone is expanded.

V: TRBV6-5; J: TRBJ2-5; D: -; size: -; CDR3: CASSYPRGGQETQYF; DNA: TGTGCCAGCAGTTACCCGAGGGGGGGGCAAGAGACCCAGTACTTC
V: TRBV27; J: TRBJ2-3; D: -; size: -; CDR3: CASSLIRGGEDTQYF; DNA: TGTGCCAGCAGTTTAATCAGGGGTGGAGAAGATACGCAGTATTTT
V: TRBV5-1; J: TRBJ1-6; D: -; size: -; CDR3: CASSLATANSPLHF; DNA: TGCGCCAGCAGCTTGGCCACAGCTAATTCACCCCTCCACTTT
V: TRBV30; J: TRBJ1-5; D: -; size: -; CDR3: CAWSGGLGGNQPQHF; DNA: TGTGCCTGGAGTGGGGGCTTAGGGGGGAATCAGCCCCAGCATTTT
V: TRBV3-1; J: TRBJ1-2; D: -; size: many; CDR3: CASSPSDGDYGYTF; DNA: TGTGCCAGCAGCCCTTCCGACGGGGACTATGGCTACACCTTC
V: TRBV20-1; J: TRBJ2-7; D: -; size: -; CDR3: CSPRGWDSYEQYF; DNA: TGCAGTCCTCGGGGCTGGGACTCCTACGAGCAGTACTTC
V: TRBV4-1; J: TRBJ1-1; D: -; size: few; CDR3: CASSRTPGDTEAFF; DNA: TGCGCCAGCAGCCGGACGCCAGGGGATACTGAAGCTTTCTTT
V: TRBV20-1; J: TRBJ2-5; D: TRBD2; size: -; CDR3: CSARDPTSGRRETQYF; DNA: TGCAGTGCTAGAGATCCGACTAGCGGGAGGAGAGAGACCCAGTACTTC
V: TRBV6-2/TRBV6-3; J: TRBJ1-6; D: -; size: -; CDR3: CASRRSVRTDTSPLHF; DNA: TGTGCCAGCAGGAGATCCGTCCGGACAGATACTTCACCCCTCCACTTT
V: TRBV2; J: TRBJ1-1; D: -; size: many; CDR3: CASSEGGSGDTEAFF; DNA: TGTGCCAGCAGTGAAGGGGGCAGTGGAGACACTGAAGCTTTCTTT
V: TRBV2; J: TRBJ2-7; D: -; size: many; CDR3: CASRRTESYEQYF; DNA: TGTGCCAGCAGGAGGACAGAGTCCTACGAGCAGTACTTC
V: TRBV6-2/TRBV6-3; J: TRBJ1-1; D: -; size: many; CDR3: CASSYFGGMNTEAFF; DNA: TGTGCCAGCAGTTACTTCGGGGGGATGAACACTGAAGCTTTCTTT
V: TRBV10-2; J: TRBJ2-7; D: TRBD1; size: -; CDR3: CASSDRGQYEQYF; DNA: TGCGCCAGCAGTGACAGGGGGCAATACGAGCAGTACTTC
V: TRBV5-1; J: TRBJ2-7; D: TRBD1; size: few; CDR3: CASSPTGTETYEQYF; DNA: TGCGCCAGCAGCCCCACCGGGACAGAGACCTACGAGCAGTACTTC
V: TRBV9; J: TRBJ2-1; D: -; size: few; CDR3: CASSVGQVVNEQFF; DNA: TGTGCCAGCAGCGTAGGGCAGGTCGTCAATGAGCAGTTCTTC
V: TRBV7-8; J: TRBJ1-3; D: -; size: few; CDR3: CASSLTGRTLISGNTIYF; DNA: TGTGCCAGCAGCTTAACAGGCAGGACCTTAATCTCTGGAAACACCATATATTTT
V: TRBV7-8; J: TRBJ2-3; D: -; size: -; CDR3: CASSLSWGLGGTDTQYF; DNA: TGTGCCAGCAGCTTATCCTGGGGTCTGGGGGGAACAGATACGCAGTATTTT
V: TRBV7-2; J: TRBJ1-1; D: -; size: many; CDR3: CASSLLPGNTEAFF; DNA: TGTGCCAGCAGCCTACTGCCGGGGAACACTGAAGCTTTCTTT
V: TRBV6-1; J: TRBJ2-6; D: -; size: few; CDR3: CASTREVSGANVLTF; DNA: TGTGCCAGCACAAGGGAGGTGTCTGGGGCCAACGTCCTGACTTTC
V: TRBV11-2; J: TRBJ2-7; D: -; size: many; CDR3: CASSSTKGHYEQYF; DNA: TGTGCCAGCAGCTCGACAAAGGGCCACTACGAGCAGTACTTC
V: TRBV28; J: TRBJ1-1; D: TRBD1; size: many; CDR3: CAGRGRGQSTEAFF; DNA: TGTGCCGGCCGGGGCAGGGGGCAAAGCACTGAAGCTTTCTTT
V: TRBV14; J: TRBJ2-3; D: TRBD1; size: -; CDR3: CASSPDLGQTQYF; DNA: TGTGCCAGCAGCCCTGACCTGGGACAGACGCAGTATTTT
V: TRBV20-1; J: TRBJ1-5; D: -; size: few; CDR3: CSARAGSPNQPQHF; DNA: TGCAGTGCTAGAGCGGGCAGCCCCAATCAGCCCCAGCATTTT
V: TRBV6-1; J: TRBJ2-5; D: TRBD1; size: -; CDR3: CASSTERGLQETQYF; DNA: TGTGCCAGCAGTACGGAGAGGGGGCTCCAAGAGACCCAGTACTTC
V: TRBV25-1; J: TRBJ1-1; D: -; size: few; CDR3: CASRGLGPNTEAFF; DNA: TGTGCCAGCAGGGGTCTGGGGCCGAACACTGAAGCTTTCTTT
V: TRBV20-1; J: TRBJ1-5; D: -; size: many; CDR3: CSARDRAGNQPQHF; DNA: TGCAGTGCTCGTGATAGGGCGGGCAATCAGCCCCAGCATTTT
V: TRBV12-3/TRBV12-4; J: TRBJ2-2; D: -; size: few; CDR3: CASSFLGSPNTGELFF; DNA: TGTGCCAGCAGTTTTTTGGGCAGCCCGAACACCGGGGAGCTGTTTTTT
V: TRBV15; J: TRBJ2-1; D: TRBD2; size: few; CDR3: CATRTSGRHEQFF; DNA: TGTGCCACCAGGACTAGCGGGAGGCATGAGCAGTTCTTC
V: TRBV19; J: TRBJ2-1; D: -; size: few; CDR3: CASSISGARYNEQFF; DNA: TGTGCCAGTAGTATATCGGGGGCGCGATACAATGAGCAGTTCTTC
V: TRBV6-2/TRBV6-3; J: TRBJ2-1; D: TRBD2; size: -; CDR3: CASSSPSSGSREQFF; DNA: TGTGCCAGCAGTTCCCCGTCTAGCGGGAGCCGTGAGCAGTTCTTC
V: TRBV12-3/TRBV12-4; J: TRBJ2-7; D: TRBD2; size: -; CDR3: CASSLVAGHSYEQYF; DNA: TGTGCCAGCAGTTTAGTAGCGGGCCACTCCTACGAGCAGTACTTC
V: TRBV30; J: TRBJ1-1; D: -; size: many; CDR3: CAWSTRTYNSPNTEAFF; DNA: TGTGCCTGGAGTACTAGGACCTATAACTCTCCGAACACTGAAGCTTTCTTT
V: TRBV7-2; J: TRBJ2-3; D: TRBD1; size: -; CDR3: CASSSTGQGPQYF; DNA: TGTGCCAGCAGCTCGACGGGACAGGGGCCGCAGTATTTT
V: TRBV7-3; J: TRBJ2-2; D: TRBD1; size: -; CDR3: CASSLRGQVTGELFF; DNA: TGTGCCAGCAGCCTTAGGGGACAGGTCACCGGGGAGCTGTTTTTT
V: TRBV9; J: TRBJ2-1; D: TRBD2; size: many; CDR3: CASSVLAGGHNEQFF; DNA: TGTGCCAGCAGCGTCCTAGCGGGAGGGCACAATGAGCAGTTCTTC
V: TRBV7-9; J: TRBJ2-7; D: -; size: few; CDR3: CASSMGATSSYEQYF; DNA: TGTGCCAGCAGCATGGGGGCCACCAGCTCCTACGAGCAGTACTTC
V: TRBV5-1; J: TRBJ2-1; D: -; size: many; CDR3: CASSNYNEQFF; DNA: TGCGCCAGCAGCAATTACAATGAGCAGTTCTTC
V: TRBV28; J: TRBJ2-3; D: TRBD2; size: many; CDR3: CASSLAGGPTDTQYF; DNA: TGTGCCAGCAGTTTAGCGGGAGGTCCCACAGATACGCAGTATTTT
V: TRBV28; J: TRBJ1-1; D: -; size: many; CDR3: CASQGEMNTEAFF; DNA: TGTGCCAGCCAGGGTGAGATGAACACTGAAGCTTTCTTT